Sequencing of this TCR beta chain was carried out in a study of post-analysis software for immune sequencing data. For the study at large: The study covered relapsing-remitting, secondary progressive and progressive-relapsing courses of multiple sclerosis.

Unique molecular identifiers tagged the TCR beta cDNA libraries. TCRdb redid the calling of the PCR reads with MiXCR, one entry per CDR3 protein. The sample has 430,000 or so distinct CDR3 sequences, approximately 38% seen once. Worth noting for this clonotype: Its antigen is not known.

Trimming pared 4 bases from V and 0 bases from J, leaving 7 bases between. Germline CDR1 is SQVTM and CDR2 is ANQGSEA. The CDR3 extends over 14 amino acids. Broader study findings: A handful of TRBV segments were significantly more frequent in patients than in controls. TRBV5-6, TRBV5-1 and TRBV20-1 were among these segments. Significantly decreased normalized Chao1 diversity was recorded for multiple sclerosis patients relative to controls.

The J gene is TRBJ2-6, the V gene TRBV29-1; D is unresolved. The clonotype comes from a girl aged 2 to 10 with multiple sclerosis. Sequencing was done on a sample of blood. CDR3 coding DNA: TGCAGCGTTGGACGGAGCTCTGGGGCCAACGTCCTGACTTTC. As protein: CSVGRSSGANVLTF.